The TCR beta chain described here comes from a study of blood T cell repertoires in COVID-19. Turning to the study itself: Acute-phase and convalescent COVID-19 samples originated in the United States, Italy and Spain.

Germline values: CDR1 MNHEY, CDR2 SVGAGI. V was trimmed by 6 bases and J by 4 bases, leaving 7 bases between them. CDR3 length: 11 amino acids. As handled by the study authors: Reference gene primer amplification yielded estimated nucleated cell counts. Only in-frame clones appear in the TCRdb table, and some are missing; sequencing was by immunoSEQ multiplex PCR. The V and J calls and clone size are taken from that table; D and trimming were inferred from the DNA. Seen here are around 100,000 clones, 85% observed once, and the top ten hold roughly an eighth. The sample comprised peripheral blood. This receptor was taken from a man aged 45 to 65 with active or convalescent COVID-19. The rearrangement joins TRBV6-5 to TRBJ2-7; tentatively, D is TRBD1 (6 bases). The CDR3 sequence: CASSRGYEQYF. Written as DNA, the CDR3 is TGTGCCAGCAGCAGGGGTTACGAGCAGTACTTC.